This TCR beta chain was obtained from a study of blood T cell repertoires in COVID-19. Sequencing used immunoSEQ multiplex PCR; TCRdb keeps in-frame clones, though not all of them. The sample lists about 160,000 clones, approximately 81% seen once, with around 5% in the top ten. This CDR3 comprises 16 residues. Trimming at V came to 6 bases and at J to 0 bases, leaving 8 bases not matched to a gene. CDR1 is SGHTA, CDR2 FQGNSA, per germline. The sample consisted of peripheral blood. The sequence derives from a woman in her forties or fifties with COVID-19, enrolled during active disease. V usage is TRBV7-2 and J usage is TRBJ1-1, with 9 bases matching TRBD1. The CDR3 loop is CASRRDREGMNTEAFF. In DNA form, the CDR3 reads TGTGCCAGCAGAAGGGACAGGGAGGGCATGAACACTGAAGCTTTCTTT.